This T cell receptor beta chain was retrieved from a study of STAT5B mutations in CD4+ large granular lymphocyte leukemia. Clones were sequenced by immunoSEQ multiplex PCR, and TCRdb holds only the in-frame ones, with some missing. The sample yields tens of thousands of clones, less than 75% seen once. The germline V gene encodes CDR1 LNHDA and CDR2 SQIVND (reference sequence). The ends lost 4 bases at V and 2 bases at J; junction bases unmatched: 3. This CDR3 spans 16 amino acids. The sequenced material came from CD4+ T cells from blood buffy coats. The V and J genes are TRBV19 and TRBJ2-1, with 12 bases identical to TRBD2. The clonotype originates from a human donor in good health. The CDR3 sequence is CASSRLAGEAYNEQFF. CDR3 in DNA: TGTGCCAGTAGTAGACTAGCGGGGGAAGCCTACAATGAGCAGTTCTTC. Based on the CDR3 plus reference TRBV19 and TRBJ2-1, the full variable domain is DGGITQSPKYLFRKEGQNVTLSCEQNLNHDAMYWYRQDPGQGLRLIYYSQIVNDFQKGDIAEGYSVSREKKESFPLTVTSAQKNPTAFYLCASSRLAGEAYNEQFFGPGTRLTVL.